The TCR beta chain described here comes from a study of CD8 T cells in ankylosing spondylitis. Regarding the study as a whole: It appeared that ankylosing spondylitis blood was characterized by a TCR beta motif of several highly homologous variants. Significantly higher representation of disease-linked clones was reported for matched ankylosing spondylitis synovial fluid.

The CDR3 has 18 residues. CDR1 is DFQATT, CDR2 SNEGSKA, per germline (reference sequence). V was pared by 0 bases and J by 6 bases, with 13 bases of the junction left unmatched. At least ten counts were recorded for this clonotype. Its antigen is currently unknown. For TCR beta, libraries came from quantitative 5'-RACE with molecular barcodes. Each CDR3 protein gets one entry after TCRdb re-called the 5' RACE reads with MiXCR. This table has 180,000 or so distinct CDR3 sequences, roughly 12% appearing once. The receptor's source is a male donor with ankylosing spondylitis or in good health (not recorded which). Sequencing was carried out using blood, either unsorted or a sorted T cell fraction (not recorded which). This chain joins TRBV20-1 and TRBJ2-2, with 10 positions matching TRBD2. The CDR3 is CSARDWASGSDIAGELFF. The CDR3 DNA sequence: TGCAGTGCTAGAGATTGGGCTAGCGGGAGTGATATTGCCGGGGAGCTGTTTTTT.